These T cell receptor beta chains were read from a single sample in a study of high-grade serous ovarian cancer treatment subgroups. Method: immunoSEQ multiplex PCR; TCRdb's copy keeps in-frame clones and lacks some. The data show some 7,700 clones, about 66% seen once. What was sequenced was tumor tissue. The source of these receptors is a human donor with high-grade serous ovarian cancer. The CDR3 runs from the conserved cysteine through the conserved F or W. The order of the fields is J gene, D gene, clone size, V gene, CDR3 DNA, CDR3 protein. The D gene is left open where the match is weak. The listing skips clone size in some rows; elsewhere it reads once, few, many or a size class.

j_gene: TRBJ2-7
d_gene: TRBD1
abundance: -
v_gene: TRBV5-6
CDR3nt: TGTGCCAGCAGCTTGACAGGGGACTACGAGCAGTACTTC
CDR3aa: CASSLTGDYEQYF

j_gene: TRBJ2-7
d_gene: -
abundance: -
v_gene: TRBV7-3
CDR3nt: TGTGCCAGCAGGTTAACTTCGACAGGCAGCTCCTACGAGCAGTACTTC
CDR3aa: CASRLTSTGSSYEQYF

j_gene: TRBJ1-2
d_gene: TRBD1
abundance: -
v_gene: TRBV11-3
CDR3nt: TGTGCCAGCACCCTGGACAGGGCTAACTATGGCTACACCTTC
CDR3aa: CASTLDRANYGYTF

j_gene: TRBJ1-2
d_gene: -
abundance: -
v_gene: TRBV6-6
CDR3nt: TGTGCCAGCAGGCACGTACAGGGATGGGATGGCTACACCTTC
CDR3aa: CASRHVQGWDGYTF

j_gene: TRBJ2-7
d_gene: TRBD1
abundance: -
v_gene: TRBV6-1
CDR3nt: TGTGCCAGCAATCGGGACAGGGGTCGGTACGAGCAGTACTTC
CDR3aa: CASNRDRGRYEQYF

j_gene: TRBJ2-5
d_gene: TRBD1
abundance: -
v_gene: TRBV11-2
CDR3nt: TGTGCCAGCAGCAACCAAATACAGGGGGCAGGGCAGTACTTC
CDR3aa: CASSNQIQGAGQYF

j_gene: TRBJ2-1
d_gene: TRBD2
abundance: few
v_gene: TRBV27
CDR3nt: TGTGCCAGCAGAGAGACTAGCTCCCATGAGCAGTTCTTC
CDR3aa: CASRETSSHEQFF

j_gene: TRBJ1-2
d_gene: TRBD1
abundance: -
v_gene: TRBV5-6
CDR3nt: TGTGCCAGCACCCTGGACAGGGCTAACTATGGCTACACCTTC
CDR3aa: CASTLDRANYGYTF

j_gene: TRBJ1-1
d_gene: TRBD1
abundance: once
v_gene: TRBV7-2
CDR3nt: TGTGCCAGCAGATCACAGGGGGTTGGCACTGAAGCTTTCTTT
CDR3aa: CASRSQGVGTEAFF

j_gene: TRBJ1-1
d_gene: -
abundance: -
v_gene: TRBV12-5
CDR3nt: TGTGCTAGTGGTTTGGTCCCGGACGGGCAGGTGAACACTGAAGCTTTCTTT
CDR3aa: CASGLVPDGQVNTEAFF

j_gene: TRBJ2-1
d_gene: TRBD2
abundance: once
v_gene: TRBV6-6
CDR3nt: TGTGCCAGCAGTTCCAAAGGGACTAGCGGGAGGCATGAGCAGTTCTTC
CDR3aa: CASSSKGTSGRHEQFF

j_gene: TRBJ2-7
d_gene: -
abundance: -
v_gene: TRBV18
CDR3nt: TGTGCCAGCTCACCAGGCGCCGGGGACATACTCTACGAGCAGTACTTC
CDR3aa: CASSPGAGDILYEQYF

j_gene: TRBJ2-7
d_gene: -
abundance: -
v_gene: TRBV15
CDR3nt: TGTGCCACCAGCAGAGATGGTCGGTCTCCCACCGAGCAGTACTTC
CDR3aa: CATSRDGRSPTEQYF

j_gene: TRBJ2-2
d_gene: TRBD2
abundance: -
v_gene: TRBV7-9
CDR3nt: TGTGCCAGCAGCTTAGTCTCGGTCGGGAGGGACACCGGGGAGCTGTTTTTT
CDR3aa: CASSLVSVGRDTGELFF

j_gene: TRBJ1-1
d_gene: -
abundance: once
v_gene: TRBV11-3
CDR3nt: TGTGCCAGCAGTTCCCCTCGGGAGAGTGCTTTCTTT
CDR3aa: CASSSPRESAFF

j_gene: TRBJ2-1
d_gene: TRBD2
abundance: -
v_gene: TRBV27
CDR3nt: TGTGCCAGCAACCCACTAGCGGGAGGCTACAATGAGCAGTTCTTC
CDR3aa: CASNPLAGGYNEQFF

j_gene: TRBJ2-2
d_gene: TRBD2
abundance: -
v_gene: TRBV27
CDR3nt: TGTGCCAGCAGTCCTGGACTAGCTTCCCACCGGGAGCTGTTTTTT
CDR3aa: CASSPGLASHRELFF

j_gene: TRBJ2-5
d_gene: -
abundance: -
v_gene: TRBV7-2
CDR3nt: TGTGCCAGCAGCTTACATGGTGTGTTACGGGAGACCCAGTACTTC
CDR3aa: CASSLHGVLRETQYF

j_gene: TRBJ2-5
d_gene: TRBD2
abundance: -
v_gene: TRBV29-1
CDR3nt: TGCAGCGTTGTCGGGGGGATCCAAGAGACCCAGTACTTC
CDR3aa: CSVVGGIQETQYF

j_gene: TRBJ1-2
d_gene: -
abundance: -
v_gene: TRBV7-9
CDR3nt: TGTGCCTTAGATGGGGCAGCTTATCCTAACTATGGCTACACCTTC
CDR3aa: CALDGAAYPNYGYTF

j_gene: TRBJ2-1
d_gene: -
abundance: -
v_gene: TRBV7-2
CDR3nt: TGTGCCAGCAGCTTAGACGGCCCCTTGGATGAGCAGTTCTTC
CDR3aa: CASSLDGPLDEQFF

j_gene: TRBJ1-1
d_gene: -
abundance: -
v_gene: TRBV28
CDR3nt: TGTGCCAGCAGAGTATTACACACTGAAGCTTTCTTT
CDR3aa: CASRVLHTEAFF

j_gene: TRBJ1-1
d_gene: -
abundance: -
v_gene: TRBV7-2
CDR3nt: TGTGCCAGCAGCTTAGACAGAACCACTGAAGCTTTCTTT
CDR3aa: CASSLDRTTEAFF

j_gene: TRBJ2-1
d_gene: TRBD2
abundance: few
v_gene: TRBV29-1
CDR3nt: TGCAGCGCCATAACTAGCGGGCATAGCTCCTACAATGAGCAGTTCTTC
CDR3aa: CSAITSGHSSYNEQFF

j_gene: TRBJ2-3
d_gene: TRBD2
abundance: once
v_gene: TRBV27
CDR3nt: TGTGCCAGCAGTTCCGGACTAGCGGGAGGCGGATATACGCAGTATTTT
CDR3aa: CASSSGLAGGGYTQYF

j_gene: TRBJ2-7
d_gene: TRBD2
abundance: -
v_gene: TRBV9
CDR3nt: TGTGCCAGCAGCGTGGGAGGGGCGAACTCCTACGAGCAGTACTTC
CDR3aa: CASSVGGANSYEQYF

j_gene: TRBJ2-7
d_gene: TRBD2
abundance: -
v_gene: TRBV9
CDR3nt: TGTGCCAGCAGCGTGGGGACTACGGGTTACGAGCAGTACTTC
CDR3aa: CASSVGTTGYEQYF

j_gene: TRBJ2-2
d_gene: -
abundance: few
v_gene: TRBV25-1
CDR3nt: TGTGCCAGCAGTTCCCTCCCCGGCGGGGAGCTGTTTTTT
CDR3aa: CASSSLPGGELFF

j_gene: TRBJ1-2
d_gene: -
abundance: medium-sized
v_gene: TRBV28
CDR3nt: TGTGCCAGCAGTTTTCGTGTTGGCTACACCTTC
CDR3aa: CASSFRVGYTF

j_gene: TRBJ2-2
d_gene: -
abundance: -
v_gene: TRBV6-6
CDR3nt: TGTGCCAGCAATACCCCGTCCCGCGGGGAGCTGTTTTTT
CDR3aa: CASNTPSRGELFF

j_gene: TRBJ2-7
d_gene: -
abundance: -
v_gene: TRBV7-6
CDR3nt: TGTGCCAGCAGCTTAGCGTCGGATGTGCAGTACTTC
CDR3aa: CASSLASDVQYF

j_gene: TRBJ2-3
d_gene: -
abundance: -
v_gene: TRBV29-1
CDR3nt: TGCAGCGAACTTTTGGGGGATACGCAGTATTTT
CDR3aa: CSELLGDTQYF

j_gene: TRBJ2-7
d_gene: -
abundance: -
v_gene: TRBV28
CDR3nt: TGTGCCAGCGTCGACCGGATCGCCCCCTACGAGCAGTACTTC
CDR3aa: CASVDRIAPYEQYF

j_gene: TRBJ1-2
d_gene: -
abundance: -
v_gene: TRBV30
CDR3nt: TGTGCCTGCTCTTCGGGGGCGCCTGGTGGCTACACCTTC
CDR3aa: CACSSGAPGGYTF

j_gene: TRBJ2-5
d_gene: TRBD2
abundance: -
v_gene: TRBV28
CDR3nt: TGTGCCAGCAGTTTGAGCTTTCTAGCGGAACAAGAGACCCAGTACTTC
CDR3aa: CASSLSFLAEQETQYF

j_gene: TRBJ2-1
d_gene: -
abundance: -
v_gene: TRBV5-8
CDR3nt: TGTGCCAGCAGCTTGGGAAGCGCCCAACCCCATGAGCAGTTCTTC
CDR3aa: CASSLGSAQPHEQFF

j_gene: TRBJ1-2
d_gene: TRBD1
abundance: once
v_gene: TRBV29-1
CDR3nt: TGCAGCGTTGTAGGGGAGGGGGCTCTCGACTATGGCTACACCTTC
CDR3aa: CSVVGEGALDYGYTF

j_gene: TRBJ1-6
d_gene: -
abundance: few
v_gene: TRBV30
CDR3nt: TGTGCCTGGAGTGTAAGGGAATATAATTCACCCCTCCACTTT
CDR3aa: CAWSVREYNSPLHF

j_gene: TRBJ1-4
d_gene: -
abundance: -
v_gene: TRBV6-5
CDR3nt: TGTGCCAGCAGTTCGGTCGGAGGAACTAATGAAAAACTGTTTTTT
CDR3aa: CASSSVGGTNEKLFF

j_gene: TRBJ2-7
d_gene: TRBD2
abundance: -
v_gene: TRBV6-5
CDR3nt: TGTGCCAGCAGTTCGATAGCGGGGGGCTCCTACGAGCAGTACTTC
CDR3aa: CASSSIAGGSYEQYF

j_gene: TRBJ2-3
d_gene: -
abundance: -
v_gene: TRBV30
CDR3nt: TGTGCCTGGAGTGTACGGAGGGAGAACACAGATACGCAGTATTTT
CDR3aa: CAWSVRRENTDTQYF

j_gene: TRBJ1-5
d_gene: -
abundance: -
v_gene: TRBV4-2
CDR3nt: TGTGCCAGCAGCCAGCCTTGGGGGGGCCAATATAGCAATCAGCCCCAGCATTTT
CDR3aa: CASSQPWGGQYSNQPQHF

j_gene: TRBJ1-2
d_gene: -
abundance: -
v_gene: TRBV15
CDR3nt: TGTGCCACCAGCAGATCAGGCTATGGCTACACCTTC
CDR3aa: CATSRSGYGYTF

j_gene: TRBJ2-7
d_gene: -
abundance: -
v_gene: TRBV2
CDR3nt: TGTGCCAGCAGTGAAGCAGGAGAACGGGCAACCTACGAGCAGTACTTC
CDR3aa: CASSEAGERATYEQYF

j_gene: TRBJ2-7
d_gene: TRBD1
abundance: once
v_gene: TRBV11-3
CDR3nt: TGTGCCAGCAGTAGGGACAGAGACTACGAGCAGTACTTC
CDR3aa: CASSRDRDYEQYF

j_gene: TRBJ1-5
d_gene: -
abundance: large
v_gene: TRBV28
CDR3nt: TGTGCCAGCAGTGAGTTCTCAGGGGCCTCAAATCAGCCCCAGCATTTT
CDR3aa: CASSEFSGASNQPQHF

j_gene: TRBJ2-5
d_gene: -
abundance: once
v_gene: TRBV29-1
CDR3nt: TGCAGCGCCGTGCATGGAAGAGGGGAGACCCAGTACTTC
CDR3aa: CSAVHGRGETQYF

j_gene: TRBJ2-5
d_gene: -
abundance: large
v_gene: TRBV7-9
CDR3nt: TGTGCCAGCAGCTGGATTCGCCAAGAGACCCAGTACTTC
CDR3aa: CASSWIRQETQYF

j_gene: TRBJ2-5
d_gene: -
abundance: few
v_gene: TRBV2
CDR3nt: TGTGCCAGCAGTGACGAGACCCAGTACTTC
CDR3aa: CASSDETQYF

j_gene: TRBJ2-2
d_gene: -
abundance: -
v_gene: TRBV11-2
CDR3nt: TGTGCCAGCAGCTTGGGGCAGCCCGTTCACACCGGGGAGCTGTTTTTT
CDR3aa: CASSLGQPVHTGELFF

j_gene: TRBJ1-1
d_gene: -
abundance: few
v_gene: TRBV6-5
CDR3nt: TGTGCCAGCAGTTACTCGGAGTGGGGGTCCACTGAAGCTTTCTTT
CDR3aa: CASSYSEWGSTEAFF

j_gene: TRBJ2-3
d_gene: -
abundance: -
v_gene: TRBV27
CDR3nt: TGTGCCAGCAGCATGGGTCGGACGCAGTATTTT
CDR3aa: CASSMGRTQYF

j_gene: TRBJ1-2
d_gene: -
abundance: -
v_gene: TRBV7-2
CDR3nt: TGTGCCAGCAGACAACAGCTGGATGGCTACACCTTC
CDR3aa: CASRQQLDGYTF

j_gene: TRBJ2-1
d_gene: TRBD2
abundance: -
v_gene: TRBV7-2
CDR3nt: TGTGCCAGCAGCCTTAGCCGGTGGCTAGCGGGAGTAAATGAGCAGTTCTTC
CDR3aa: CASSLSRWLAGVNEQFF

j_gene: TRBJ2-1
d_gene: -
abundance: -
v_gene: TRBV6-4
CDR3nt: TGTGCCAGCAGTCCCGATGGGGTTGATGAGCAGTTCTTC
CDR3aa: CASSPDGVDEQFF

j_gene: TRBJ2-7
d_gene: TRBD2
abundance: -
v_gene: TRBV28
CDR3nt: TGTGCCAGCACCGAGACTAGCGGGAGGCCCAGAGGTGGGTACGAGCAGTACTTC
CDR3aa: CASTETSGRPRGGYEQYF

j_gene: TRBJ2-1
d_gene: TRBD2
abundance: -
v_gene: TRBV9
CDR3nt: TGTGCCAGCAGCGTAGTAGCGGGCTTTAACAATGAGCAGTTCTTC
CDR3aa: CASSVVAGFNNEQFF

j_gene: TRBJ1-3
d_gene: -
abundance: -
v_gene: TRBV28
CDR3nt: TGTGCCAGCATAGGTCAGGTCTCTGGAAACACCATATATTTT
CDR3aa: CASIGQVSGNTIYF

j_gene: TRBJ2-7
d_gene: TRBD1
abundance: few
v_gene: TRBV18
CDR3nt: TGTGCCAGCTCACCTAGGGACAGGGGGCTCGAGCAGTACTTC
CDR3aa: CASSPRDRGLEQYF